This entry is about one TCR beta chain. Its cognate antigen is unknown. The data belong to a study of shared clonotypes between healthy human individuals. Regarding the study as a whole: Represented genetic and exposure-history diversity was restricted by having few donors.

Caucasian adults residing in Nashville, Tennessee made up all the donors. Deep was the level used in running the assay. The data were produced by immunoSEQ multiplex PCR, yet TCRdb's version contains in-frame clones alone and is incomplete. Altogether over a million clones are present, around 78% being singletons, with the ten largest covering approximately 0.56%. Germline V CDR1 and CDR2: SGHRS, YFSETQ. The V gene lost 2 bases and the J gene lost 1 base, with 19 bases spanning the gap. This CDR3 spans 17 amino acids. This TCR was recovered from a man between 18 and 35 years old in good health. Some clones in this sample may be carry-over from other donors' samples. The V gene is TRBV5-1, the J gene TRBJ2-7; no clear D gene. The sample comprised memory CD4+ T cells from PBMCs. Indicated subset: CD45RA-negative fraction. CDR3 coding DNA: TGCGCCAGCAGCTTTAATAATCGCGGAGCCCGATCCTACGAGCAGTACTTC. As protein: CASSFNNRGARSYEQYF.